This T cell receptor beta chain came from a study of technical replicates of blood from a handful of donors. The CDR3 is 14 amino acids. Between the trimmed V and J ends, which lost 2 bases and 8 bases, there was a span of 13 bases. In germline, CDR1 is LGHNA, CDR2 YSLEER. Sequencing was performed with immunoSEQ multiplex PCR; in TCRdb, only in-frame clones are kept and a portion is missing. The sample lists fewer than 70,000 clones; about 86% were seen once. This clonotype originated in a human donor in good health. Some clones in this sample may be carry-over from other donors' samples. This chain joins TRBV4-3 and TRBJ2-1, with D possibly being TRBD2 (5 bases). Material for sequencing was PBMCs. The CDR3 coding sequence is TGCGCCAGCAGCCAACGGACTGCCCCCCATGAGCAGTTCTTC. Protein product: CASSQRTAPHEQFF.